This T cell receptor (beta chain) came from a study of blood T cell repertoires in COVID-19. Study as a whole: The study drew acute and convalescent COVID-19 samples from the United States, Italy and Spain. From T cells, B-cell-depleted T cells, or PBMCs came the material, which was cDNA or gDNA.

The data were produced by immunoSEQ multiplex PCR, yet TCRdb's version contains in-frame clones alone and is incomplete. Here the sample spans 100,000 to 120,000 clones, less than 75% being singletons. The CDR3 covers 17 residues. Germline V gives CDR1 MNHEY, CDR2 SVGEGT. Trimming at V came to 0 bases and at J to 0 bases, leaving 4 bases not matched to a gene. The J gene is TRBJ2-2, the V gene TRBV6-2 or TRBV6-3; the match to TRBD2 covers 7 bases. The source of this sequence is a woman aged 40 to 50 with acute or convalescent COVID-19. Sequencing was performed on peripheral blood. CDR3 region: CASSYSLGGTNTGELFF. CDR3 coding DNA: TGTGCCAGCAGTTACTCCCTCGGGGGGACGAACACCGGGGAGCTGTTTTTT.